This entry lists 29 T cell receptor beta chains sequenced from one sample in a study of T cell responses to AZD1222 COVID-19 vaccine. Some clones are missing from TCRdb's copy, which holds only in-frame ones; the method was immunoSEQ multiplex PCR. The sample lists 110,000 or so clones; 88% were seen once. The specimen comprised peripheral blood, sampled 28 days after the second AZD1222 dose. These receptors all stem from an adult who received the AZD1222 COVID-19 vaccine.

V gene TRBV14 combines with J gene TRBJ1-1, with D maybe TRBD1 (6 bases). The germline V and J ends were trimmed by 2 bases and 0 bases, with 10 bases remaining between them. CDR3 length: 15 residues. Germline V lookup: CDR1 SGHDN, CDR2 FVKESK. The CDR3 loop reads CASSQTGTLNTEAFF. The CDR3 DNA reads TGTGCCAGCAGCCAAACAGGGACCTTGAACACTGAAGCTTTCTTT.

V and J are TRBV6-7 and TRBJ1-5; D remains ambiguous. TRBV6-7 is sorted into the ORF group, with uncertain function. The CDR3 covers 15 residues. The V end was cut by 0 bases, the J end by 0 bases, with 6 bases between. The CDR3 DNA is TGTGCCAGCAGTTACTCGTGGCATAGCAATCAGCCCCAGCATTTT. It is translated as CASSYSWHSNQPQHF.

The chain couples TRBV5-5 to TRBJ2-7, with D possibly matching TRBD1 (6 bases). Germline V CDR1 and CDR2: SGHKS, YYEKEE (reference sequence). This CDR3 spans 14 amino acids. Trimming removed 4 bases at V and 2 bases at J, with 13 bases between. DNA of the CDR3: TGTGCCAGCAGCCAATTGACAGGAACCTACGAGCAGTACTTC. This sequence encodes CASSQLTGTYEQYF.

The V call is TRBV7-2, the J call TRBJ2-7, with no clear D. The CDR3 totals 13 residues. Deletions cut 8 bases from V and 1 base from J, with 12 bases between. Germline V gives CDR1 SGHTA, CDR2 FQGNSA. The CDR3 bases are TGTGCCAGCCGCGGCATTGGATCCTACGAGCAGTACTTC. It codes for CASRGIGSYEQYF.

The chain has TRBV30 and TRBJ2-2; D is uncertain. V lost 1 base and J 8 bases, leaving 14 bases between the germline ends. The germline CDR1 and CDR2 sequences are GTSNPN and SVGIG (reference sequence). The CDR3 sequence is 14 residues long. DNA for the CDR3: TGTGCCTGGAGTGCCGGTGGGGTCGCGGGGGAGCTGTTTTTT. Translating it yields CAWSAGGVAGELFF.

The rearrangement uses TRBV27 and TRBJ1-6; a weak D match, TRBD1 (5 bases). The germline CDR1 and CDR2 sequences are MNHEY and SMNVEV (reference sequence). Trimming cost V 6 bases and J 6 bases, with 9 bases left between them. This CDR3 contains 13 residues. In nucleotides, the CDR3 is TGTGCCAGCAGCTGGGACCTTAATTCACCCCTCCACTTT. Amino acids: CASSWDLNSPLHF.

The genes are TRBV7-9 and TRBJ1-4; D might be TRBD1 (6 bases). The germline gives CDR1 SEHNR, CDR2 FQNEAQ (reference sequence). The CDR3 loop spans 15 amino acids. The germline V and J ends were trimmed by 0 bases and 6 bases, with 11 bases remaining between them. CDR3 in DNA: TGTGCCAGCAGCTTAGCGGGGGGCTCGGATGAAAAACTGTTTTTT. Its protein is CASSLAGGSDEKLFF.

V gene TRBV4-2 combines with J gene TRBJ1-5; TRBD1 aligns across 10 bases. V trimming: 0 bases; J trimming: 1 base; junction bases outside the gene matches: 12. Germline V gene sequence: CDR1 LGHNA, CDR2 YNFKEQ. This CDR3 is built from 20 residues. The CDR3 nucleotides are TGTGCCAGCAGCCAAGACCACGGACAGGGGGACGGGATAAGCAATCAGCCCCAGCATTTT. This codes for CASSQDHGQGDGISNQPQHF.

To note about this clone: Other DNA sequences from this sample encode an identical CDR3 as well. The chain combines TRBV7-2 with TRBJ1-2; D might be TRBD1 (5 bases). V shed 1 base and J shed 2 bases, with 5 bases lying between them. Germline-derived CDR1 and CDR2 are SGHTA and FQGNSA. The CDR3 runs to 13 residues. The CDR3 loop reads CASSLGQNYGYTF. CDR3 sequence (DNA): TGTGCCAGCAGCTTAGGACAGAACTATGGCTACACCTTC.

This clone was seen a few times. The V call is TRBV7-2, the J call TRBJ2-3; D is uncertain. Deletions cut 0 bases from V and 0 bases from J, with 7 bases between. Germline CDR1 SGHTA, CDR2 FQGNSA. CDR3 size: 15 residues. Here the CDR3 reads CASSLAAVSTDTQYF. The CDR3 DNA reads TGTGCCAGCAGCTTAGCGGCTGTTAGCACAGATACGCAGTATTTT. The full variable domain, its missing parts supplied by reference TRBV7-2 and TRBJ2-3, is GAGVSQSPSNKVTEKGKDVELRCDPISGHTALYWYRQSLGQGLEFLIYFQGNSAPDKSGLPSDRFSAERTGGSVSTLTIQRTQQEDSAVYLCASSLAAVSTDTQYFGPGTRLTVL.

The V call is TRBV14, the J call TRBJ2-5, with 7 bases fitting TRBD1. V was clipped by 8 bases and J by 2 bases; unmatched bases: 11. The CDR3 totals 15 residues. In germline, CDR1 is SGHDN, CDR2 FVKESK. CDR3 sequence reads: CASQRDSTLQETQYF. The CDR3 bases are TGTGCCAGCCAGAGGGACAGCACGTTGCAAGAGACCCAGTACTTC.

The chain recombines TRBV12-3 or TRBV12-4 with TRBJ1-1; D not certain. V lost 2 bases and J 12 bases, leaving 16 bases between the germline ends. This CDR3 has 13 residues. The CDR3 DNA reads TGTGCCAGCAGTTTAACCCCCCCAGCCCCAACTTTCTTT. Protein product: CASSLTPPAPTFF.

The genes are TRBV7-9 and TRBJ1-5; D gene uncertain. In germline, CDR1 is SEHNR, CDR2 FQNEAQ (reference sequence). Trimming removed 5 bases from V and 5 bases from J, with 7 bases in between. This CDR3 is 12 amino acids long. This CDR3 is CASSPDDQPQHF. In nucleotides, the CDR3 is TGTGCCAGCAGCCCCGACGATCAGCCCCAGCATTTT.

This chain uses TRBV7-2 with TRBJ1-3; D is uncertain. Germline CDR1 and CDR2: SGHTA and FQGNSA. The CDR3 sequence is 15 residues long. Deletions cut 3 bases from V and 2 bases from J, with 11 bases between. CDR3 sequence: CASSFLVLAGNTIYF. As DNA, the CDR3 is TGTGCCAGCAGCTTCCTTGTGTTGGCTGGAAACACCATATATTTT.

V usage is TRBV27 and J usage is TRBJ2-7; 11 nucleotides match TRBD2. Germline-derived CDR1 and CDR2 are MNHEY and SMNVEV (reference sequence). The J segment lost 1 base and the V segment lost 3 bases, leaving 5 bases of the junction unmatched. The CDR3 contains 16 residues. Here the CDR3 reads CASSFFGTSGSYEQYF. The CDR3 bases are TGTGCCAGCAGTTTCTTTGGGACTAGCGGATCCTACGAGCAGTACTTC.

This chain links TRBV6-5 with TRBJ2-1; no firm D call. Germline V CDR1 and CDR2: MNHEY, SVGAGI. V lost 7 bases and J lost 0, with 10 bases in between. This CDR3 has 14 residues. The CDR3 loop reads CASNAQSSYNEQFF. CDR3 DNA sequence: TGTGCCAGCAACGCACAGAGCTCCTACAATGAGCAGTTCTTC.

The rearrangement uses TRBV21-1 and TRBJ1-2; TRBD1 is the table's D call and was not checked against the DNA. TRBV21-1 is shown as a pseudogene. This CDR3 is built from 14 residues. In nucleotides, the CDR3 is TGTGCCAGCAGCACCTCGGGGACAGGGGATGGCTACACCTTC. Encoded protein: CASSTSGTGDGYTF.

The genes are TRBV2 and TRBJ1-4; weak D call: TRBD1 (5 bases). The CDR3 is 15 residues long. Germline values: CDR1 SNHLY, CDR2 FYNNEI. The ends were cut back, 11 bases at V and 0 bases at J, with 16 bases in the middle. CDR3: CASCGGTTTNEKLFF. CDR3 sequence (DNA): TGTGCCTCATGTGGGGGAACCACAACTAATGAAAAACTGTTTTTT.

This chain connects TRBV19 to TRBJ1-5; TRBD1 matches 7 bases. From germline, CDR1 is LNHDA and CDR2 SQIVND (reference sequence). V lost 6 bases to trimming and J lost 2 bases; unmatched junction nucleotides: 7. CDR3 length: 15 amino acids. The CDR3 DNA reads TGTGCCAGTAGCCAGATGCAGGGGGGCAATCAGCCCCAGCATTTT. Its translation is CASSQMQGGNQPQHF.

V and J are TRBV3-1 (or the pseudogene TRBV3-2) and TRBJ2-5; D assignment may be TRBD1 or TRBD2 (6 bases each). Germline-derived CDR1 and CDR2 are LGHDT and YNNKEL (reference sequence). This CDR3 is 16 amino acids long. V was clipped by 3 bases and J by 4 bases, with 18 bases between them. The CDR3, as DNA: TGTGCCAGCAGCCAGGGGGGCGGGGCGCCCCGAGAGACCCAGTACTTC. It yields the protein CASSQGGGAPRETQYF.

The chain combines TRBV28 with TRBJ1-2; the D is unclear. The V end was cut by 5 bases, the J end by 7 bases, with 11 bases between. Germline assignment: CDR1 MDHEN and CDR2 SYDVKM. The CDR3 totals 12 residues. The CDR3 DNA sequence: TGTGCCAGCAGTCCCCCCCTTTTTGGCTACACCTTC. Protein: CASSPPLFGYTF.

The V and J genes are TRBV7-9 and TRBJ1-6; D not resolved. Germline V lookup: CDR1 SEHNR, CDR2 FQNEAQ (reference sequence). The CDR3 length is 16 residues. Trimming took off 1 base at V and 0 bases at J, with 7 bases between the two ends. CDR3 residues: CASSLGQGSYNSPLHF. The DNA for the CDR3 is TGTGCCAGCAGCTTAGGACAAGGCTCCTATAATTCACCCCTCCACTTT.

The chain links TRBV4-3 to TRBJ2-3, with 9 nucleotides matching TRBD1. Germline assignment: CDR1 LGHNA and CDR2 YSLEER. After removal of 0 bases from V and 5 bases from J, the junction contained 6 bases not matched to a gene. This CDR3 contains 16 residues. The CDR3 sequence is CASSQDPTGGVDTQYF. The CDR3 DNA is TGCGCCAGCAGCCAAGACCCGACAGGGGGTGTAGATACGCAGTATTTT.

This rearrangement joins TRBV4-2 to TRBJ1-2; tentative D call: TRBD1 (6 bases). Germline V gene data show CDR1 as LGHNA and CDR2 as YNFKEQ. V was cut by 3 bases and J by 5 bases, with 16 bases left in between. This CDR3 comprises 15 residues. Here the CDR3 reads CASSHPGTNPYGYTF. The CDR3 DNA follows: TGTGCCAGCAGCCATCCCGGGACAAACCCATATGGCTACACCTTC.

The rearrangement joins TRBV6-5 to TRBJ1-6; D is uncertain. CDR1 is MNHEY and CDR2 is SVGAGI in the germline V gene. The CDR3 runs to 16 residues. V shed 0 bases and J shed 0 bases, with 6 bases lying between them. DNA of the CDR3: TGTGCCAGCAGTTACTCGATTGCCTCCTATAATTCACCCCTCCACTTT. This gives the protein CASSYSIASYNSPLHF.

CDR3 coding DNA: TGTGCCAGCAGCTTAAACCCCCCCGGGAGGAGGAACTATGGCTACACCTTC. This gives the protein CASSLNPPGRRNYGYTF. The chain couples TRBV7-9 to TRBJ1-2; D call uncertain. V was cut by 2 bases and J by 2 bases, with 18 bases left in between. Germline CDR1 SEHNR, CDR2 FQNEAQ (reference sequence). The CDR3 length is 17 residues. The variable domain in full, with the rest retrieved from reference TRBV7-9 and TRBJ1-2, is DTGVSQNPRHKITKRGQNVTFRCDPISEHNRLYWYRQTLGQGPEFLTYFQNEAQLEKSRLLSDRFSAERPKGSFSTLEIQRTEQGDSAMYLCASSLNPPGRRNYGYTFGSGTRLTVV.

The V gene is TRBV19, the J gene TRBJ2-7; D is possibly TRBD2 (6 bases). The CDR3 has 14 amino acids. V lost 5 bases and J 2 bases, leaving 13 bases between the germline ends. CDR1 and CDR2 (germline): LNHDA, SQIVND (reference sequence). The CDR3 spells CASSGRDGAYEQYF. The CDR3 bases are TGTGCCAGTAGTGGGCGGGACGGCGCCTACGAGCAGTACTTC.

This clone was detected a few times. The chain carries TRBV5-4 and TRBJ2-5; 12 positions agree with TRBD2. The trim removed 3 bases at V and 5 bases at J, leaving 5 bases unmatched. Per the germline V gene, CDR1 is SGHNT and CDR2 is YYREEE (reference sequence). The CDR3 loop spans 15 amino acids. This CDR3 reads CASSSGTSGFETQYF. The CDR3 nucleotides read TGTGCCAGCAGCTCTGGGACTAGCGGGTTCGAGACCCAGTACTTC.

V gene TRBV6-4 combines with J gene TRBJ2-1; the D gene is possibly TRBD1 (6 bases). The CDR3 length is 16 residues. With 2 bases removed from V and 4 bases from J, the gap between germline ends came to 15 bases. Germline V gives CDR1 MRHNA, CDR2 SNTAGT. CDR3 DNA: TGTGCCAGCAGTGACACGATGACAGGCTATTACAATGAGCAGTTCTTC. This encodes CASSDTMTGYYNEQFF.